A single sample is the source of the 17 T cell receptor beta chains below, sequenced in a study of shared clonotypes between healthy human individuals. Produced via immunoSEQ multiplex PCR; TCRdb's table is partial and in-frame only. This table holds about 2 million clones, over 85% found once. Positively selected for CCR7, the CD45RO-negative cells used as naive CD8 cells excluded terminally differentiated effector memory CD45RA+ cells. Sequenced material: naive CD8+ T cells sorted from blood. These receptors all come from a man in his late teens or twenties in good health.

CDR3 in amino acids: CATSRSPGRGLEETQYF. Written as DNA, the CDR3 is TGTGCCACCAGCAGATCCCCCGGTCGTGGGCTAGAAGAGACCCAGTACTTC. This chain uses TRBV15 with TRBJ2-5; unclear D gene. Germline V lookup: CDR1 LNHNV, CDR2 YYDKDF (reference sequence). V was cut by 2 bases and J by 3 bases, with 19 bases left in between. There are 17 residues in the CDR3. Full variable domain (remainder filled in from reference TRBV15 and TRBJ2-5): DAMVIQNPRYQVTQFGKPVTLSCSQTLNHNVMYWYQQKSSQAPKLLFHYYDKDFNNEADTPDNFQSRRPNTSFCFLDIRSPGLGDTAMYLCATSRSPGRGLEETQYFGPGTRLLVL.

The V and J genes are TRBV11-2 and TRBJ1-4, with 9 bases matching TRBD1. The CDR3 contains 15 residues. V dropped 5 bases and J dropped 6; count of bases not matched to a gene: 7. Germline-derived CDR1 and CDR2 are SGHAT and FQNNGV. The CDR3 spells CASSPPGQGDEKLFF. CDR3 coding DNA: TGTGCCAGCAGCCCCCCGGGACAGGGCGATGAAAAACTGTTTTTT.

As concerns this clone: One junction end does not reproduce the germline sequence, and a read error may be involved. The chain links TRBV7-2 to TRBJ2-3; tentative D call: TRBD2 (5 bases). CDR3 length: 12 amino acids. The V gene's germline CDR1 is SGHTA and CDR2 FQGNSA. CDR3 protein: CSAGYATDTQYF. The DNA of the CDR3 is TGCTCCGCGGGCTATGCGACAGATACGCAGTATTTT.

The CDR3 is CASSFGGLNSPLHF. As DNA, the CDR3 is TGTGCCAGCAGCTTTGGAGGGCTGAATTCACCCCTCCACTTT. The chain recombines TRBV7-9 with TRBJ1-6; D is unclear. Trimming cost V 3 bases and J 7 bases, with 10 bases left between them. The CDR3 is made up of 14 amino acids. CDR1 SEHNR and CDR2 FQNEAQ come from the germline V gene (reference sequence).

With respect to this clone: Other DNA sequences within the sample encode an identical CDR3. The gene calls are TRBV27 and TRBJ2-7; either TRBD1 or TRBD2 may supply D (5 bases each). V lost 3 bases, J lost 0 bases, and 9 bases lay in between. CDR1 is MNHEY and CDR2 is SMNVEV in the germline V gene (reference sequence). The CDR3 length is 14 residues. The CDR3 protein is CASSFGTASYEQYF. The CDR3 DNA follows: TGTGCCAGCAGTTTCGGGACCGCCTCCTACGAGCAGTACTTC.

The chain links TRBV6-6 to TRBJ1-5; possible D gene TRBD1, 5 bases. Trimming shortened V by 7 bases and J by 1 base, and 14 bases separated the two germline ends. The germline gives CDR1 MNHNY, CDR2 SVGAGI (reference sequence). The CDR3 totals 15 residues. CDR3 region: CASNRDDGSNQPQHF. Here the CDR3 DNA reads TGTGCCAGCAACCGGGACGACGGAAGCAATCAGCCCCAGCATTTT.

The CDR3 bases are TGTGCCAGCAGTGAAGGTAGGCAGGGAAGGAGAACTGAAGCTTTCTTT. Its protein is CASSEGRQGRRTEAFF. V and J are TRBV6-1 and TRBJ1-1; possible D gene TRBD1, 5 bases. V was pared by 1 base and J by 5 bases, with 17 bases between. CDR1 is MNHNS and CDR2 is SASEGT in the germline V gene. The CDR3 spans 16 residues.

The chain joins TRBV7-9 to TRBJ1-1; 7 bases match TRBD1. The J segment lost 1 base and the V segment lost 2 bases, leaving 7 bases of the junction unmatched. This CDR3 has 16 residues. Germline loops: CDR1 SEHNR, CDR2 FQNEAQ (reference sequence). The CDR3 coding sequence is TGTGCCAGCAGCTTAAAACCGGGACAGCCGAACACTGAAGCTTTCTTT. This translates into CASSLKPGQPNTEAFF.

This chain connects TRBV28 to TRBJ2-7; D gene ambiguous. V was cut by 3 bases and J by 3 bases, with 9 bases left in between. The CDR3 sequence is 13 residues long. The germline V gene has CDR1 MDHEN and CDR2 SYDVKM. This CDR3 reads CASSFSSNYEQYF. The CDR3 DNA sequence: TGTGCCAGCAGTTTTTCCTCCAACTACGAGCAGTACTTC.

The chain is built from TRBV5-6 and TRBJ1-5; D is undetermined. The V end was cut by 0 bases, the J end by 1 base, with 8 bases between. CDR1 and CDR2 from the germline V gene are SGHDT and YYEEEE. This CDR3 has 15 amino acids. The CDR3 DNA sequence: TGTGCCAGCAGCTTGGGGAGCTGGAGCAATCAGCCCCAGCATTTT. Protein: CASSLGSWSNQPQHF.

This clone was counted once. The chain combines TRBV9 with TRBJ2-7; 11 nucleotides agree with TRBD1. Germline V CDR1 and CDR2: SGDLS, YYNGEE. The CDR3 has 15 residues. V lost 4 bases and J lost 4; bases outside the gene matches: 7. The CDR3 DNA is TGTGCCAGCAGCCTCGGGACAGGGGGGTCATACGAGCAGTACTTC. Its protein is CASSLGTGGSYEQYF.

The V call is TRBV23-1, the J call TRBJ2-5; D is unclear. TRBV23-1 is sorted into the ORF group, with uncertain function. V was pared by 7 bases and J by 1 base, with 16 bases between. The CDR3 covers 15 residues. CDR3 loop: CASTLKKGIQETQYF. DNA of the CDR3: TGCGCCAGCACTTTAAAGAAGGGCATCCAAGAGACCCAGTACTTC.

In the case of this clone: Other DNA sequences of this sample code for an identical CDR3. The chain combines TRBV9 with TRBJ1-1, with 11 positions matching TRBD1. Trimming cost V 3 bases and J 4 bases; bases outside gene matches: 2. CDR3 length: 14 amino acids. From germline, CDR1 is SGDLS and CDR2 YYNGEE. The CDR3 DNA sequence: TGTGCCAGCAGCGGGACAGGGGGCGGCACTGAAGCTTTCTTT. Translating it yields CASSGTGGGTEAFF.

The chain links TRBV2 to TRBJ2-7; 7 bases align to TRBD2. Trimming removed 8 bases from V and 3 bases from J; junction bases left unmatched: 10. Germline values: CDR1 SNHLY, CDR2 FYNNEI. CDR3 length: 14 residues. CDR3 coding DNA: TGTGCCAGCGTTCGGGAGGCAGCCGGCTACGAGCAGTACTTC. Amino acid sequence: CASVREAAGYEQYF. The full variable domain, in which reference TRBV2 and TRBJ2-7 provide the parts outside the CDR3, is EPEVTQTPSHQVTQMGQEVILRCVPISNHLYFYWYRQILGQKVEFLVSFYNNEISEKSEIFDDQFSVERPDGSNFTLKIRSTKLEDSAMYFCASVREAAGYEQYFGPGTRLTVT.

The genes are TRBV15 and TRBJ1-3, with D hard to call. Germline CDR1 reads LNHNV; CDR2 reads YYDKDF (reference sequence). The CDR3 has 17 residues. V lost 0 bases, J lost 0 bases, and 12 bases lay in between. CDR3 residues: CATSRDEVFRSGNTIYF. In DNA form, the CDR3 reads TGTGCCACCAGCAGAGACGAGGTCTTTCGCTCTGGAAACACCATATATTTT. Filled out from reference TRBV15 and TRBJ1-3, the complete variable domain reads DAMVIQNPRYQVTQFGKPVTLSCSQTLNHNVMYWYQQKSSQAPKLLFHYYDKDFNNEADTPDNFQSRRPNTSFCFLDIRSPGLGDTAMYLCATSRDEVFRSGNTIYFGEGSWLTVV.

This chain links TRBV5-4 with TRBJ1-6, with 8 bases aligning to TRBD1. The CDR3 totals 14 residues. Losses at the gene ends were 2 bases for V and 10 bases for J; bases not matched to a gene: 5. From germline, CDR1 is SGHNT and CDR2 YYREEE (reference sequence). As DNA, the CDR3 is TGTGCCAGCAGCTTTACAGGGGGTGAGTCACCCCTCCACTTT. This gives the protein CASSFTGGESPLHF.

The CDR3 DNA reads as TGTGCCAGCAGCTTCTTTCCCGGGACGGGATCCTACGAGCAGTACTTC. This gives the protein CASSFFPGTGSYEQYF. This chain uses TRBV5-4 with TRBJ2-7, with D perhaps matching TRBD1 or TRBD2 (5 bases each). Germline lookup yields CDR1 SGHNT and CDR2 YYREEE (reference sequence). Trimming removed 2 bases from V and 1 base from J, with 16 bases in between. This CDR3 has 16 amino acids.